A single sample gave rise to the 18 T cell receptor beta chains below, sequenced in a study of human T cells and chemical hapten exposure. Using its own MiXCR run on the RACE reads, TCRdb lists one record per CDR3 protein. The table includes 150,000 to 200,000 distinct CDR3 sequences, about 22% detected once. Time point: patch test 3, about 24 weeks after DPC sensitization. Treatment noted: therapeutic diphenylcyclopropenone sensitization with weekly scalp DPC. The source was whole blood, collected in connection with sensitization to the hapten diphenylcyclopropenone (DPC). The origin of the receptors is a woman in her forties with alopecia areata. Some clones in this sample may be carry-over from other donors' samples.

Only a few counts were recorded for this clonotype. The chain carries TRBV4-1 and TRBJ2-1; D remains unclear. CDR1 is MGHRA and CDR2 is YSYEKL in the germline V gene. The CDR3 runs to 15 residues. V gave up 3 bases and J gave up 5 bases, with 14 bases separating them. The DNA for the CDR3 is TGCGCCAGCAGCCATTCCAGCTCCCCCGACAATGAGCAGTTCTTC. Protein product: CASSHSSSPDNEQFF.

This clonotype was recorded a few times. The CDR3 DNA is TGTGCCAGCAGACTCACAGGGGGCACCTACGAGCAGTACTTC. It encodes CASRLTGGTYEQYF. The J gene is TRBJ2-7, the V gene TRBV27; 9 bases agree with TRBD1. Trimming cost V 6 bases and J 2 bases; bases outside gene matches: 5. Per germline, CDR1 MNHEY and CDR2 SMNVEV (reference sequence). This CDR3 is 14 amino acids long.

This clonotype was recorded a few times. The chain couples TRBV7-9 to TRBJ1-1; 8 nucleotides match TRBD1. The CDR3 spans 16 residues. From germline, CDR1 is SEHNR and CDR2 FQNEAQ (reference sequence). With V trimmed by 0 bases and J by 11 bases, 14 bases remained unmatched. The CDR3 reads CASSLAGTGGRGGAFF. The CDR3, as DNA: TGTGCCAGCAGCTTAGCCGGGACAGGAGGACGCGGAGGGGCTTTCTTT.

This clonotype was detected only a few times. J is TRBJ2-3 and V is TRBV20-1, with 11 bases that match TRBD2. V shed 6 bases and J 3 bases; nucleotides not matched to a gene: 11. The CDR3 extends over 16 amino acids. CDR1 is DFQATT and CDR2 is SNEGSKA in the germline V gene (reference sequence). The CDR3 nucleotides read TGCAGTGCCAGGGGGTTGGCTAGCGGGAGGACAGATACGCAGTATTTT. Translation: CSARGLASGRTDTQYF.

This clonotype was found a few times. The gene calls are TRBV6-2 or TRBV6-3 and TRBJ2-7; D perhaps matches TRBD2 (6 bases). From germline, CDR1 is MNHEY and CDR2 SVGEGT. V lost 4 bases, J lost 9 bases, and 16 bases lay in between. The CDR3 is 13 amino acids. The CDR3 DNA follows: TGTGCCAGCAGTTTAGCGATACGGAGGGCGCAGTACTTC. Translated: CASSLAIRRAQYF.

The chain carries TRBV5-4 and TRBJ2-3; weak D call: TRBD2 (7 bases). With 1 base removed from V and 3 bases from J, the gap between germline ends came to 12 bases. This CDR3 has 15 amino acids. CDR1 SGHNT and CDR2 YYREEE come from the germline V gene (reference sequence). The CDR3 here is CASSLQGRATDTQYF. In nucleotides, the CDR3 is TGTGCCAGCAGCTTGCAGGGGAGGGCGACAGATACGCAGTATTTT.

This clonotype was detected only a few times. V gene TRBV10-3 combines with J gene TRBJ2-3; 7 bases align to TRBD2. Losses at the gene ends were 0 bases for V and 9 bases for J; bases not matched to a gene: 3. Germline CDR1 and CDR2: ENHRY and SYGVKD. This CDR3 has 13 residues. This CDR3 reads CAISESGGGTQYF. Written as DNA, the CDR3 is TGTGCCATCAGTGAGTCGGGGGGGGGGACGCAGTATTTT.

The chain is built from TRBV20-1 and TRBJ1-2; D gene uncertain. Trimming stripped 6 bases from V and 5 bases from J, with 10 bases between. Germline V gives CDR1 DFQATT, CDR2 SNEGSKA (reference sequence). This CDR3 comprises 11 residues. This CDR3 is CSAKLNYGYTF. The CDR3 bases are TGCAGTGCAAAATTGAATTATGGCTACACCTTC.

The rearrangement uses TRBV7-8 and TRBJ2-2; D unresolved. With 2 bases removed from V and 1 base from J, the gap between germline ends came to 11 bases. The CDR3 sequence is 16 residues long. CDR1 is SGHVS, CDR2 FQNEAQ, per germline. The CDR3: CASSLLRSMNTGELFF. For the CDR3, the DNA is TGTGCCAGCAGCTTATTACGGAGTATGAACACCGGGGAGCTGTTTTTT.

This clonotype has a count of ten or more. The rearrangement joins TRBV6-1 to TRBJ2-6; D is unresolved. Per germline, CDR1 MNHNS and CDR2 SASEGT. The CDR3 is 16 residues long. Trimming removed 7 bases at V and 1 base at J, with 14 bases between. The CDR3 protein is CASITESGSGANVLTF. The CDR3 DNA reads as TGTGCCAGCATTACGGAATCTGGATCTGGGGCCAACGTCCTGACTTTC.

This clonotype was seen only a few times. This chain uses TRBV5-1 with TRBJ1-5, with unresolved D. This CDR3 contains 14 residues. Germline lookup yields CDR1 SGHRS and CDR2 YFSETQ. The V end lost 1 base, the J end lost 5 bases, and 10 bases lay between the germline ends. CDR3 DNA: TGCGCCAGCAGCTTGTCGGATCCCGATCAGCCCCAGCATTTT. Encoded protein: CASSLSDPDQPQHF.

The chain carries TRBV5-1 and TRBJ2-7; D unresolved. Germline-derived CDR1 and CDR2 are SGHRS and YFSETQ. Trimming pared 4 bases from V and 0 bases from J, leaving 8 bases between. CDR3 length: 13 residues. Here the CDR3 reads CASSRYLSYEQYF. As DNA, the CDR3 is TGCGCCAGCAGCCGATACCTCTCCTACGAGCAGTACTTC.

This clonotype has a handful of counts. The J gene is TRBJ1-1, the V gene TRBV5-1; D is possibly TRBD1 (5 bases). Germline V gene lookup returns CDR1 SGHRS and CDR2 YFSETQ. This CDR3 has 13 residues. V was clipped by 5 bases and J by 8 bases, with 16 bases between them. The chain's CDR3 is CASSFPTAGEAFF. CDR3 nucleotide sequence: TGCGCCAGCAGTTTTCCGACAGCGGGCGAAGCTTTCTTT.

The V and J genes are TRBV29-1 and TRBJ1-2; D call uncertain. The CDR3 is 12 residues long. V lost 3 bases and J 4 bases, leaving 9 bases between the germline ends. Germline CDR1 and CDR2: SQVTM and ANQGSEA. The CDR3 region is CSVELTGYGYTF. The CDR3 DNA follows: TGCAGCGTTGAGCTAACGGGCTATGGCTACACCTTC.

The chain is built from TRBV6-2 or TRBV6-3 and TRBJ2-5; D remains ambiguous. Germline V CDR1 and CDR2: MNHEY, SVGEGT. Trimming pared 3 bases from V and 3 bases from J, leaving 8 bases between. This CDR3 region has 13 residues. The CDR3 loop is CASSYFTEETQYF. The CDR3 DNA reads TGTGCCAGCAGTTATTTTACAGAAGAGACCCAGTACTTC.

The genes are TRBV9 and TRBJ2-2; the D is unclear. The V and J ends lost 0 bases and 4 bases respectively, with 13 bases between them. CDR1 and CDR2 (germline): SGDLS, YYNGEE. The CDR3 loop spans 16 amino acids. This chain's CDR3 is CASSVVAGPSTGELFF. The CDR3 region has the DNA TGTGCCAGCAGCGTAGTCGCTGGACCCTCCACCGGGGAGCTGTTTTTT.

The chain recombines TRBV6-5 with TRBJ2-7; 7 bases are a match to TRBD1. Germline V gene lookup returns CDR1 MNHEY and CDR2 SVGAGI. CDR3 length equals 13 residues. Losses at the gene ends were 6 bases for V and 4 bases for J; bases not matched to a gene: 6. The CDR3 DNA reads TGTGCCAGCAGAAAGGACAGGCGATACGAGCAGTACTTC. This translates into CASRKDRRYEQYF.

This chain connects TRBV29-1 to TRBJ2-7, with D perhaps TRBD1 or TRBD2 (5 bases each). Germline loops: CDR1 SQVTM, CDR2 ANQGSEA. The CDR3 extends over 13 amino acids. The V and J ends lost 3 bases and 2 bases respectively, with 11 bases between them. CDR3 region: CSVEGPKTYEQYF. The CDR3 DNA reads TGCAGCGTTGAGGGACCGAAGACCTACGAGCAGTACTTC.